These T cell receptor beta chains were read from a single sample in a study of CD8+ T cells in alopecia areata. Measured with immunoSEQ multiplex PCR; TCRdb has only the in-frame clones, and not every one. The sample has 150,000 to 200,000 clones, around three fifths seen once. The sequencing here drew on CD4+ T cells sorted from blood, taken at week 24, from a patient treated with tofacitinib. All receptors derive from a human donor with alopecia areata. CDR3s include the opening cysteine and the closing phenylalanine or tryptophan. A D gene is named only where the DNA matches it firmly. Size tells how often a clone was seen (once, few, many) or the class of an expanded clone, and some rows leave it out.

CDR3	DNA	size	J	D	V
CASSPMTSQDTQYF	TGTGCCAGCAGCCCCATGACTAGCCAAGATACGCAGTATTTT	.	TRBJ2-3	TRBD2	TRBV7-9
CASSLDGTGNQPQHF	TGTGCCAGCAGCTTAGACGGGACGGGCAATCAGCCCCAGCATTTT	.	TRBJ1-5	.	TRBV7-2
CASSQDRGPYEQYF	TGTGCCAGCTCACAAGACAGGGGCCCCTACGAGCAGTACTTC	.	TRBJ2-7	TRBD1	TRBV18
CASSQVLAPQETQYF	TGCGCCAGCAGCCAAGTTTTGGCTCCTCAAGAGACCCAGTACTTC	.	TRBJ2-5	.	TRBV4-3
CASANLEGNEQFF	TGTGCTAGTGCCAACCTGGAGGGCAATGAGCAGTTCTTC	few	TRBJ2-1	.	TRBV12-5
CASSLGGFRNIQYF	TGTGCCAGCAGCTTAGGGGGCTTTAGAAACATTCAGTACTTC	few	TRBJ2-4	.	TRBV7-2
CSVVTSLEAFF	TGCAGCGTTGTAACCAGTCTTGAAGCTTTCTTT	few	TRBJ1-1	.	TRBV29-1
CASSQDLFGGFAEAFF	TGCGCCAGCAGCCAAGATTTGTTTGGGGGTTTCGCTGAAGCTTTCTTT	few	TRBJ1-1	.	TRBV4-3
CASSLAGSFEEQYF	TGTGCCAGCAGCTTAGCGGGGTCCTTCGAAGAGCAGTACTTC	.	TRBJ2-7	.	TRBV7-2
CAWNLGQINENLFF	TGTGCCTGGAACCTCGGACAGATTAATGAAAACCTGTTTTTT	.	TRBJ1-4	.	TRBV30
CSVGTSPQDTQYF	TGCAGCGTGGGGACTTCCCCACAGGATACGCAGTATTTT	.	TRBJ2-3	.	TRBV29-1
CASSFWSSGGDLKQFF	TGTGCCAGCAGCTTTTGGTCGAGCGGGGGCGACCTAAAGCAGTTCTTC	.	TRBJ2-1	TRBD2	TRBV5-6
CASSSDYREQYF	TGTGCCAGTTCTTCCGATTACAGGGAGCAGTACTTC	.	TRBJ2-7	.	TRBV2
CASSQGAGARTDTQYF	TGTGCCAGCAGCCAGGGTGCTGGGGCGCGAACAGATACGCAGTATTTT	.	TRBJ2-3	.	TRBV14
CAISELGAGYTF	TGTGCCATCAGTGAGCTCGGGGCGGGCTACACCTTC	.	TRBJ1-2	.	TRBV10-3
CASETGTRGYGYTF	TGTGCCAGCGAAACCGGGACGAGGGGTTATGGCTACACCTTC	.	TRBJ1-2	.	TRBV2
CASSQGQVGSYEQYF	TGCGCCAGCAGCCAAGGGCAGGTTGGGTCCTACGAGCAGTACTTC	few	TRBJ2-7	.	TRBV4-1